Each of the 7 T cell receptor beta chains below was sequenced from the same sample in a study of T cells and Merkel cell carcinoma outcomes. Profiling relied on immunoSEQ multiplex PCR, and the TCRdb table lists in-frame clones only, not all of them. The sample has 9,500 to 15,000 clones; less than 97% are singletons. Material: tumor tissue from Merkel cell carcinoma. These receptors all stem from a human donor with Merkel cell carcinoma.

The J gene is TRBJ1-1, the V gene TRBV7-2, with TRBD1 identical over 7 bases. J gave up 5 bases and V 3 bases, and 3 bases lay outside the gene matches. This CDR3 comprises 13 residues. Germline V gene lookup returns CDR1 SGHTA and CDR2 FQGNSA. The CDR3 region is CASSFDRETEAFF. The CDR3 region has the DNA TGTGCCAGCAGCTTTGACAGGGAAACTGAAGCTTTCTTT.

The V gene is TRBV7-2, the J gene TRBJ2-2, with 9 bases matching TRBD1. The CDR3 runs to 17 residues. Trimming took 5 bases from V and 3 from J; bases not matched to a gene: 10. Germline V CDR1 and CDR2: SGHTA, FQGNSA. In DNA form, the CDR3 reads TGTGCCAGCAGCCCTCTCACCGGGACAGGGTACACCGGGGAGCTGTTTTTT. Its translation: CASSPLTGTGYTGELFF.

The CDR3 sequence is CASSMSRTGELFF. CDR3 nucleotides: TGCGCCAGCAGTATGTCCCGGACCGGGGAGCTGTTTTTT. The V and J genes are TRBV10-2 and TRBJ2-2; D remains unclear. Deletions cut 5 bases from V and 5 bases from J, with 9 bases between. The CDR3 runs 13 residues. The germline V gene has CDR1 WSHSY and CDR2 SAAADI.

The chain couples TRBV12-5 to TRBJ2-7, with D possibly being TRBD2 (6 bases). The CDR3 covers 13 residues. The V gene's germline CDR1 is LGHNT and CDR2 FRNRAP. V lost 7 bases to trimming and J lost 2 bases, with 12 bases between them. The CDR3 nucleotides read TGTGCTAGTGCCTTGACGGGAGCCTACGAGCAGTACTTC. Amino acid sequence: CASALTGAYEQYF.

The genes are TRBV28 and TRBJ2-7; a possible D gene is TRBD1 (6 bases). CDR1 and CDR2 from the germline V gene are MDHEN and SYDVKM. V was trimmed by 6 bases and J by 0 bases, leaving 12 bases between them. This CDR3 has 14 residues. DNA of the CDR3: TGTGCCAGCAGGGGAACGACAGGCTCCTACGAGCAGTACTTC. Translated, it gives CASRGTTGSYEQYF.

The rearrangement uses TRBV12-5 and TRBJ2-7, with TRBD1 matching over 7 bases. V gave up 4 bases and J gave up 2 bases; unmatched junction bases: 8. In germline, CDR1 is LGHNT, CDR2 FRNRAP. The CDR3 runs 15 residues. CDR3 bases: TGTGCTAGTGGTTCACCCCGACAGGGCGCCTACGAGCAGTACTTC. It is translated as CASGSPRQGAYEQYF.

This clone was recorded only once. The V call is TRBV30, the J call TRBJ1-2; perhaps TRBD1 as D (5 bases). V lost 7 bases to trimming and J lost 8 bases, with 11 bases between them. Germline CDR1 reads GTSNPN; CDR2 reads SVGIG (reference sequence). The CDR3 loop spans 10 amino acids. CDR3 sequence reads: CAYDSSGYTF. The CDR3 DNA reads TGTGCCTACGACAGCTCCGGCTACACCTTC.